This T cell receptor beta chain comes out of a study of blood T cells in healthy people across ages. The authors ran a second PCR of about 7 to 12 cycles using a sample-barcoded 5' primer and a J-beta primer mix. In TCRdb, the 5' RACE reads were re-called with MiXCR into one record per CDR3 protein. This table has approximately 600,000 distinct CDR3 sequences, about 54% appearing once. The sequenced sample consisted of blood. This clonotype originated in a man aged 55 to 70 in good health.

The CDR3 loop is CASSIGGNTEAFF. The CDR3 DNA reads as TGTGCCAGTAGTATCGGCGGTAACACTGAAGCTTTCTTT. The chain employs TRBV19 and TRBJ1-1; no clear D. Trimming took 3 bases from V and 2 from J, leaving 7 bases between them. This CDR3 is 13 amino acids long. Germline CDR1 and CDR2: LNHDA and SQIVND (reference sequence).